These 5 T cell receptor beta chains share one sample of origin, sequenced in a study of blood T cells in healthy people across ages. Together with a sample-barcoded 5' primer, a J-beta primer mix was included in a second PCR lasting about 7 to 12 cycles. A single record per CDR3 protein comes from TCRdb applying MiXCR to the 5' RACE reads. The sample records about 1.1 million distinct CDR3 sequences, 30% to 40% being singletons. Sequencing input: blood. The receptors stem from a man younger than 30 in good health.

Details on this clonotype: The junction shows a germline mismatch at one end, possibly a read error. For the CDR3, the DNA is TGTGTCAGCAGCTTGGGTGGGACAGTCTCCTACGAGCAGTACTTC. Amino acid sequence: CVSSLGGTVSYEQYF. The V gene is TRBV5-4, the J gene TRBJ2-7, with 7 bases that match TRBD1. This CDR3 is built from 15 residues. CDR1 is SGHNT, CDR2 YYREEE, per germline (reference sequence).

This clonotype was observed a handful of times. V usage is TRBV28 and J usage is TRBJ1-2, with a weak D call TRBD1 (6 bases). Deletions cut 2 bases from V and 8 bases from J, with 15 bases between. This CDR3 comprises 14 residues. Germline CDR1 and CDR2: MDHEN and SYDVKM. CDR3 residues: CASSLSRGHEGYTF. The CDR3 nucleotides read TGTGCCAGCAGTTTAAGTCGGGGACATGAGGGCTACACCTTC.

A few counts support this clonotype. V gene TRBV7-2 combines with J gene TRBJ2-1, with 7 positions matching TRBD2. The CDR3 has 16 amino acids. The germline V gene encodes CDR1 SGHTA and CDR2 FQGNSA. V trimming: 3 bases; J trimming: 0 bases; junction bases outside the gene matches: 5. The CDR3 here is CASSFLPGGSYNEQFF. In DNA, the CDR3 is TGTGCCAGCAGCTTTCTCCCGGGGGGCTCCTACAATGAGCAGTTCTTC.

V is TRBV6-1 and J is TRBJ2-2; TRBD1 matches at 7 bases. V lost 11 bases, J lost 3 bases, and 6 bases stayed unmatched. The V gene's germline CDR1 is MNHNS and CDR2 SASEGT. The CDR3 covers 13 residues. CDR3: CAAKGGDTGELFF. For the CDR3, the DNA is TGTGCCGCAAAAGGGGGCGACACCGGGGAGCTGTTTTTT.

This clonotype has a handful of counts. This chain connects TRBV2 to TRBJ2-1; D remains unclear. V lost 5 bases to trimming and J lost 5 bases, with 10 bases between them. Germline V gene lookup returns CDR1 SNHLY and CDR2 FYNNEI. This CDR3 region has 13 residues. The CDR3 coding sequence is TGTGCCAGCAGTCCTCCCCAGGACAATGAGCAGTTCTTC. Amino acid sequence: CASSPPQDNEQFF.